This is a list of T cell receptor beta chains from one sample in a study of T-cell reconstitution after alpha-beta-depleted transplantation in children. Each CDR3 protein gets one entry after TCRdb re-called the PCR reads with MiXCR. The data show about 72,000 distinct CDR3 sequences, 7% to 8% seen once. The sequencing used PBMCs from the stem cell graft donor, collected from the stem cell graft. The receptors derive from a human donor who donated a stem cell graft to a child with acute lymphoblastic leukemia. Each CDR3 is given with its conserved first and last residue. A D gene is named only where the DNA matches it firmly. Rows may omit the clone size; those that give it use once, few, many or a size class.

V gene: TRBV12-3/TRBV12-4; D gene: NA; J gene: TRBJ2-1; clone size: many; CDR3 protein: CASSFGTPEQFF; CDR3 DNA: TGTGCCAGCAGTTTCGGGACGCCAGAGCAGTTCTTC
V gene: TRBV10-2; D gene: NA; J gene: TRBJ1-5; clone size: many; CDR3 protein: CASSEQLNQPQHF; CDR3 DNA: TGCGCCAGCAGTGAACAGCTAAATCAGCCCCAGCATTTT
V gene: TRBV7-8; D gene: NA; J gene: TRBJ1-2; clone size: NA; CDR3 protein: CASGRGKGWGYTF; CDR3 DNA: TGTGCCAGCGGGCGAGGGAAGGGATGGGGCTACACCTTC
V gene: TRBV6-5; D gene: TRBD2; J gene: TRBJ2-3; clone size: many; CDR3 protein: CASRLAGPTDTQYF; CDR3 DNA: TGTGCCAGCAGGCTAGCGGGGCCCACAGATACGCAGTATTTT
V gene: TRBV24-1; D gene: TRBD1; J gene: TRBJ2-1; clone size: many; CDR3 protein: CATSDGQGARDEQFF; CDR3 DNA: TGTGCCACCAGTGATGGACAGGGGGCGAGGGATGAGCAGTTCTTC
V gene: TRBV7-9; D gene: NA; J gene: TRBJ1-1; clone size: many; CDR3 protein: CASSPRREGGAFF; CDR3 DNA: TGTGCCAGCAGCCCCCGCCGTGAAGGTGGAGCTTTCTTT
V gene: TRBV5-1; D gene: NA; J gene: TRBJ2-5; clone size: many; CDR3 protein: CASSTGRNQETQYF; CDR3 DNA: TGCGCCAGCAGCACCGGACGGAACCAAGAGACCCAGTACTTC
V gene: TRBV7-9; D gene: NA; J gene: TRBJ2-7; clone size: NA; CDR3 protein: CASSPPLGSYEQYF; CDR3 DNA: TGTGCCAGCAGCCCCCCCCTCGGCTCCTACGAGCAGTACTTC
V gene: TRBV5-6; D gene: NA; J gene: TRBJ2-4; clone size: many; CDR3 protein: CASRPSGTKNIQYF; CDR3 DNA: TGTGCCAGCAGGCCATCCGGGACCAAAAACATTCAGTACTTC
V gene: TRBV6-5; D gene: NA; J gene: TRBJ1-1; clone size: many; CDR3 protein: CASSIVKTEAFF; CDR3 DNA: TGTGCCAGCAGTATAGTGAAAACTGAAGCTTTCTTT
V gene: TRBV11-2; D gene: TRBD1; J gene: TRBJ2-3; clone size: many; CDR3 protein: CASSNRGLNADTQYF; CDR3 DNA: TGTGCCAGCAGCAACAGGGGTTTGAATGCAGATACGCAGTATTTT
V gene: TRBV5-5; D gene: NA; J gene: TRBJ1-4; clone size: many; CDR3 protein: CASSLGPGQPNEKLFF; CDR3 DNA: TGTGCCAGCAGCTTGGGGCCTGGACAGCCTAATGAAAAACTGTTTTTT
V gene: TRBV29-1; D gene: NA; J gene: TRBJ1-1; clone size: few; CDR3 protein: CSVGGGQVNTEAFF; CDR3 DNA: TGCAGCGTTGGGGGGGGGCAGGTGAACACTGAAGCTTTCTTT
V gene: TRBV15; D gene: NA; J gene: TRBJ1-4; clone size: many; CDR3 protein: CATSRDGREGLFF; CDR3 DNA: TGTGCCACCAGCAGAGATGGAAGAGAGGGACTGTTTTTT
V gene: TRBV28; D gene: NA; J gene: TRBJ2-1; clone size: many; CDR3 protein: CASSPHGWLRSYNEQFF; CDR3 DNA: TGTGCCAGCAGTCCTCACGGGTGGCTAAGGTCCTACAATGAGCAGTTCTTC
V gene: TRBV5-1; D gene: NA; J gene: TRBJ1-4; clone size: many; CDR3 protein: CASSWAAVNEKLFF; CDR3 DNA: TGCGCCAGCAGCTGGGCGGCCGTTAATGAAAAACTGTTTTTT
V gene: TRBV3-1; D gene: NA; J gene: TRBJ2-5; clone size: many; CDR3 protein: CASSQDLPGETQYF; CDR3 DNA: TGTGCCAGCAGCCAAGATCTTCCGGGGGAGACCCAGTACTTC
V gene: TRBV4-3; D gene: NA; J gene: TRBJ1-2; clone size: many; CDR3 protein: CASSQDWRAPNYGYTF; CDR3 DNA: TGCGCCAGCAGCCAAGATTGGAGGGCCCCTAACTATGGCTACACCTTC
V gene: TRBV5-1; D gene: NA; J gene: TRBJ2-2; clone size: few; CDR3 protein: CASSRYRQGGSNTGELFF; CDR3 DNA: TGCGCCAGCAGCCGTTACCGCCAGGGTGGATCTAACACCGGGGAGCTGTTTTTT
V gene: TRBV18; D gene: TRBD1; J gene: TRBJ1-5; clone size: few; CDR3 protein: CASSRQGPPLNQPQHF; CDR3 DNA: TGTGCCAGCTCTCGACAGGGCCCTCCACTAAATCAGCCCCAGCATTTT
V gene: TRBV6-2/TRBV6-3; D gene: NA; J gene: TRBJ1-1; clone size: NA; CDR3 protein: CASSEGLEGTEAFF; CDR3 DNA: TGTGCCAGCAGCGAGGGGCTGGAGGGCACTGAAGCTTTCTTT
V gene: TRBV2; D gene: NA; J gene: TRBJ1-3; clone size: NA; CDR3 protein: CASSKGPGNTIYF; CDR3 DNA: TGTGCCAGCTCAAAGGGACCTGGAAACACCATATATTTT
V gene: TRBV5-1; D gene: NA; J gene: TRBJ1-4; clone size: many; CDR3 protein: CASSSQGLREKLFF; CDR3 DNA: TGCGCCAGCAGCTCCCAGGGGTTGAGGGAAAAACTGTTTTTT
V gene: TRBV4-1; D gene: NA; J gene: TRBJ2-7; clone size: NA; CDR3 protein: CASSQDRTYYEQYF; CDR3 DNA: TGCGCCAGCAGCCAAGACAGGACTTACTACGAGCAGTACTTC
V gene: TRBV5-1; D gene: NA; J gene: TRBJ1-2; clone size: many; CDR3 protein: CASSSEGDGYTF; CDR3 DNA: TGCGCCAGCAGCTCGGAGGGAGATGGCTACACCTTC
V gene: TRBV20-1; D gene: NA; J gene: TRBJ1-1; clone size: few; CDR3 protein: CSATGTLGWNTEAFF; CDR3 DNA: TGCAGTGCTACTGGGACTCTTGGGTGGAACACTGAAGCTTTCTTT
V gene: TRBV27; D gene: NA; J gene: TRBJ1-2; clone size: few; CDR3 protein: CASSFQGGPDGYTF; CDR3 DNA: TGTGCCAGCAGTTTCCAGGGAGGCCCCGATGGCTACACCTTC
V gene: TRBV7-9; D gene: TRBD2; J gene: TRBJ2-7; clone size: many; CDR3 protein: CASSNGLALSSYEQYF; CDR3 DNA: TGTGCCAGCAGCAACGGACTAGCCCTTTCTTCCTACGAGCAGTACTTC
V gene: TRBV6-5; D gene: NA; J gene: TRBJ1-4; clone size: few; CDR3 protein: CASSYQGLGEKLFF; CDR3 DNA: TGTGCCAGCAGTTACCAGGGGTTGGGTGAAAAACTGTTTTTT
V gene: TRBV20-1; D gene: TRBD2; J gene: TRBJ2-7; clone size: many; CDR3 protein: CSASGGIGYEQYF; CDR3 DNA: TGCAGTGCTAGCGGGGGGATAGGATACGAGCAGTACTTC
V gene: TRBV5-1; D gene: NA; J gene: TRBJ2-1; clone size: many; CDR3 protein: CASSLDRYNEQFF; CDR3 DNA: TGCGCCAGCAGCTTAGACCGATACAATGAGCAGTTCTTC
V gene: TRBV21-1; D gene: NA; J gene: TRBJ1-5; clone size: many; CDR3 protein: CASNGQGARSHQPQHF; CDR3 DNA: TGTGCCAGCAACGGACAGGGGGCTCGATCCCATCAGCCCCAGCATTTT
V gene: TRBV7-9; D gene: TRBD2; J gene: TRBJ2-7; clone size: NA; CDR3 protein: CASSQRLAYEQYF; CDR3 DNA: TGTGCCAGCAGCCAGAGACTAGCGTACGAGCAGTACTTC
V gene: TRBV5-1; D gene: NA; J gene: TRBJ2-2; clone size: many; CDR3 protein: CASLPGPATGELFF; CDR3 DNA: TGCGCCAGCCTCCCGGGACCAGCAACCGGGGAGCTGTTTTTT
V gene: TRBV6-2/TRBV6-3; D gene: TRBD2; J gene: TRBJ2-2; clone size: NA; CDR3 protein: CASTSSGTSFMELFF; CDR3 DNA: TGTGCCAGCACCAGTTCCGGGACTAGCTTTATGGAGCTGTTTTTT
V gene: TRBV23-1; D gene: NA; J gene: TRBJ2-1; clone size: NA; CDR3 protein: CASSLLPWREAVHGEQFF; CDR3 DNA: TGCGCCAGCAGTCTTCTCCCCTGGAGGGAGGCCGTCCATGGGGAGCAGTTCTTC
V gene: TRBV6-2/TRBV6-3; D gene: NA; J gene: TRBJ1-2; clone size: NA; CDR3 protein: CASSSQGTYGYTF; CDR3 DNA: TGTGCCAGCAGTTCACAGGGCACCTATGGCTACACCTTC
V gene: TRBV28; D gene: NA; J gene: TRBJ1-1; clone size: NA; CDR3 protein: CASSFLTPYEAFF; CDR3 DNA: TGTGCCAGCAGTTTCCTGACACCTTATGAAGCTTTCTTT